This TCR beta chain came from a study of T-cell memory formation after mild COVID-19. Study background: Largely, the TCR clusters proved donor specific.

Sample barcodes and UMIs were carried by the TCR alpha and TCR beta cDNA libraries that 5'RACE generated with constant-segment primers. Via MiXCR, TCRdb re-called the 5' RACE reads, giving one row per CDR3 protein. The table shows nearly 250,000 distinct CDR3 sequences, with just over 15% occurring only once. CDR3 length equals 13 residues. Trimming took off 5 bases at V and 6 bases at J, with 10 bases between the two ends. Germline lookup yields CDR1 LNHDA and CDR2 SQIVND (reference sequence). The sequence was collected from an adult woman who had mild COVID-19 (a few samples of this study predate the infection). Cell type and time point are not known. The material sequenced was PBMCs or a T cell subset sorted from them (not recorded which). The chain recombines TRBV19 with TRBJ1-4; D not certain. The CDR3 sequence: CASSSWQHEKLFF. For the CDR3, the DNA is TGTGCCAGTAGTTCGTGGCAACATGAAAAACTGTTTTTT.